This T cell receptor (beta chain) originates from a study of blood T cell repertoires in COVID-19 (dated by TCRdb to about 2020). Turning to the overall study: Samples covering the acute and convalescent phases of COVID-19 were provided by collaborators in the United States, Italy and Spain. The prospective study material was composed of cDNA or gDNA derived from T cells, B-cell-depleted T cells, or PBMCs. Subjects who had been exposed to COVID-19, were actively infected with it, or had recovered from it provided the deeply sampled blood TCRbeta repertoires that made up the dataset. The repertoires were released in a freely available public database intended as a resource for research on the immune response to SARS-CoV-2. The samples were drawn from the first 160 participants of the ongoing ImmuneRACE study and from some 1,300 subjects provided by 6 global collaborators. A de-identified subject ID, COVID-19 status, age in years and sex were almost always included in the sample metadata. Where available, HLA class I and class II types were obtained from metadata supplied by the sample provider rather than from assay-based typing. Beyond this particular receptor, the publication reports: The amount of clinical and demographic metadata varied by source and participant and was provided uncurated.

As to this clone: The antigen it recognizes is unknown. No base quality information exists; no much larger clone differs at one position.

CDR3 length: 20 amino acids, cysteine to phenylalanine. Left in the record is the CDR3 DNA by itself, 60 bases read in frame from the first base. CDR1 and CDR2, looked up from the germline V gene, are MNHEY and SVGEGT. Ends trimmed: V by 2 bases, J by 4 bases; bases unmatched to a gene: 20. One collaborating source in Seattle enrolled patients during active infection and followed them longitudinally through the course of disease. The collaborating institutions used their own protocols to collect whole blood in K2EDTA tubes. For TCRbeta analysis, collaborator samples were shipped as frozen whole blood, as isolated PBMCs, or as DNA extracted from either sample type. TCRbeta CDR3 regions were amplified from genomic DNA using the immunoSEQ Assay, a bias-controlled multiplex PCR. For the original study's pipeline: The number of nucleated cells in each sample was estimated by amplification of reference gene primers within the assay. Sequence reads were collapsed and filtered to measure the absolute abundance of every unique TCRbeta CDR3 rearrangement. For each sample, productive Simpson clonality was calculated as the square root of Simpson's diversity index over productive rearrangements. TCRdb mirrors the immuneACCESS table, restricted to in-frame sequences. Some clones are absent from its copies; in checked studies, under half trace to an unresolved V gene, and the reason for the others is unknown. Clone size and V and J calls were adopted from that table, with D and trimming inferred from the DNA. For this sample the table gives about 250,000 clones, of which roughly four fifths were detected only once. In total, the top ten clones hold about 15% of the sample.

Sequenced sample: peripheral blood. The chain employs TRBV6-2 or TRBV6-3 and TRBJ1-1; TRBD1 matches 9 bases in the middle. This sequence was found in a person aged 70 to 85 with COVID-19, enrolled during active disease. The CDR3 protein: CASSYTLGQGFPWSGTEAFF. The nucleotide sequence reads TGTGCCAGCAGTTACACCCTTGGACAGGGGTTCCCATGGTCGGGCACTGAAGCTTTCTTT.